These T cell receptor beta chains were read from a single sample in a study of lymphopenia after photon versus proton radiotherapy. Sequencing was performed with immunoSEQ multiplex PCR; in TCRdb, only in-frame clones are kept and a portion is missing. The sample lists roughly 5,000 clones; approximately 89% were seen once. The source material was peripheral blood, sampled from a patient treated with photon-based radiotherapy. The receptor source for this set is a man aged 80 or over with cholangiocarcinoma. The CDR3 runs from the conserved cysteine through the conserved F or W. D genes are given only for firm matches. Expanded clones get a size class; other rows say once, few or many, or leave the size out.

>-|TRBJ1-2|TRBV5-8|-
CASSLPNYGYTF
TGTGCCAGCAGCTTGCCCAACTATGGCTACACCTTC
>TRBD2|TRBJ2-1|TRBV27|-
CASIPTSGAYNEQFF
TGTGCCAGCATACCGACTAGCGGGGCCTACAATGAGCAGTTCTTC
>TRBD1|TRBJ2-1|TRBV7-9|-
CASSLKWDRGNEQFF
TGTGCCAGCAGCTTGAAATGGGACAGGGGCAATGAGCAGTTCTTC
>TRBD1|TRBJ2-1|TRBV2|-
CASSGDSIRFF
TGTGCCAGCAGTGGGGACAGTATAAGGTTCTTC
>-|TRBJ1-1|TRBV11-1|few
CASSIDLGPYTEAFF
TGTGCCAGCAGCATTGACCTTGGCCCTTACACTGAAGCTTTCTTT
>-|TRBJ1-4|TRBV2|-
CASNREREKLFF
TGTGCCAGCAACAGGGAACGGGAAAAACTGTTTTTT
>TRBD1|TRBJ2-5|TRBV2|-
CASSESAWGGQGMETQYF
TGTGCCAGCAGTGAATCAGCCTGGGGGGGACAGGGGATGGAGACCCAGTACTTC
>TRBD1|TRBJ1-1|TRBV5-1|-
CASSTTGDSVKAFF
TGCGCCAGCAGCACCACCGGGGACAGTGTAAAAGCTTTCTTT
>-|TRBJ2-2|TRBV28|medium-sized
CASSARGGGELFF
TGTGCCAGCAGTGCCAGGGGCGGCGGGGAGCTGTTTTTT
>TRBD1|TRBJ1-2|TRBV29-1|-
CSAGQVYGYTF
TGCAGCGCCGGACAGGTCTATGGCTACACCTTC
>TRBD2|TRBJ2-3|TRBV7-9|-
CASSRLAGGQDTQYF
TGTGCCAGCAGCCGACTAGCGGGGGGGCAGGATACGCAGTATTTT
>TRBD1|TRBJ2-2|TRBV6-1|-
CASLPGQGMNGELFF
TGTGCCAGCCTACCGGGACAGGGAATGAACGGGGAGCTGTTTTTT
>TRBD2|TRBJ2-7|TRBV11-2|-
CASSFSGGAYEQYF
TGTGCCAGCAGCTTCAGCGGGGGGGCCTACGAGCAGTACTTC
>TRBD1|TRBJ2-3|TRBV5-1|-
CASSKGGGFSTDTQYF
TGCGCCAGCTCTAAAGGGGGCGGGTTTAGCACAGATACGCAGTATTTT
>-|TRBJ1-5|TRBV28|-
CASSFPRTNQPQHF
TGTGCCAGCAGTTTCCCACGGACCAATCAGCCCCAGCATTTT
>-|TRBJ2-7|TRBV11-1|-
CASSLAVGQTYEQYF
TGTGCCAGCAGCTTAGCTGTAGGACAAACCTACGAGCAGTACTTC
>-|TRBJ1-2|TRBV7-2|-
CASLPQGNYGYTF
TGTGCCAGCTTGCCCCAGGGTAACTATGGCTACACCTTC
>-|TRBJ1-4|TRBV2|-
CASSPQGAPNEKLFF
TGTGCCAGCAGCCCTCAGGGTGCACCTAATGAAAAACTGTTTTTT
>-|TRBJ2-5|TRBV15|-
CATSRDEYGLQETQYF
TGTGCCACCAGCAGAGATGAATACGGCTTACAAGAGACCCAGTACTTC
>TRBD1|TRBJ2-7|TRBV5-1|-
CASSSGQAGGYEQYF
TGCGCCAGCAGTTCGGGACAGGCTGGCGGCTACGAGCAGTACTTC
>-|TRBJ1-2|TRBV30|-
CAWSLDNYGYTF
TGTGCCTGGAGCCTGGACAACTATGGCTACACCTTC
>TRBD1|TRBJ1-6|TRBV5-4|once
CASSWGTGESPLHF
TGTGCCAGCAGCTGGGGGACAGGGGAATCACCCCTCCACTTT
>TRBD1|TRBJ1-1|TRBV6-1|-
CASRESDRALPMNTEAFF
TGTGCCAGCAGGGAATCGGACAGGGCCTTACCTATGAACACTGAAGCTTTCTTT
>-|TRBJ2-3|TRBV4-2|-
CASSLGMGTDTQYF
TGTGCCAGCAGCCTTGGGATGGGGACAGATACGCAGTATTTT
>-|TRBJ2-3|TRBV9|-
CASASTDTQYF
TGTGCATCAGCTAGCACAGATACGCAGTATTTT
>-|TRBJ1-1|TRBV28|-
CASTPEDYTEAFF
TGTGCCAGCACCCCAGAGGATTACACTGAAGCTTTCTTT
>-|TRBJ2-7|TRBV7-3|-
CASSLDVTGSEQYF
TGTGCCAGCAGCCTAGACGTCACGGGTAGCGAGCAGTACTTC
>-|TRBJ1-1|TRBV5-1|-
CASAGGNTEAFF
TGCGCCAGCGCGGGGGGGAACACTGAAGCTTTCTTT
>-|TRBJ2-3|TRBV5-1|-
CASSARVVGGTDTQYF
TGCGCCAGCAGCGCCCGGGTAGTAGGTGGCACAGATACGCAGTATTTT
>-|TRBJ2-7|TRBV12-5|-
CASGRDTLYEQYF
TGTGCTAGTGGGCGGGACACCCTCTACGAGCAGTACTTC
>-|TRBJ2-2|TRBV19|-
CASSWGRGGVWSGELFF
TGTGCCAGTAGTTGGGGAAGGGGTGGGGTTTGGTCCGGGGAGCTGTTTTTT